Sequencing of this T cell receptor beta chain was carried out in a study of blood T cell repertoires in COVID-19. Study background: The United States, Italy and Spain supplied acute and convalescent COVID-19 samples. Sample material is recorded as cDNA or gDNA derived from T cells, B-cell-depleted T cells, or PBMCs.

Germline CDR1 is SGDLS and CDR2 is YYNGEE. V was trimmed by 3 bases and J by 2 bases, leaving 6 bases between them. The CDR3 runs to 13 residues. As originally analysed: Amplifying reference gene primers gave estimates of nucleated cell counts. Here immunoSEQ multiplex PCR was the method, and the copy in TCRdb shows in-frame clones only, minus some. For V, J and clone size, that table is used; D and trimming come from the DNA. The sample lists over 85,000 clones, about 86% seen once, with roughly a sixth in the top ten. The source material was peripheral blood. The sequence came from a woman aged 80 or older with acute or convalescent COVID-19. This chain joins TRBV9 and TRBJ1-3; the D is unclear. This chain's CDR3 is CASSASAGNTIYF. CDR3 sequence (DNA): TGTGCCAGCAGCGCCTCCGCTGGAAACACCATATATTTT. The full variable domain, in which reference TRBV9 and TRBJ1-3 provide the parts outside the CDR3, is DSGVTQTPKHLITATGQRVTLRCSPRSGDLSVYWYQQSLDQGLQFLIQYYNGEERAKGNILERFSAQQFPDLHSELNLSSLELGDSALYFCASSASAGNTIYFGEGSWLTVV.